The entry below gives a single TCR beta chain sequence along with its context. Its antigen is not known. The data stem from a study of T cell responses to AZD1222 COVID-19 vaccine. Study-wide points: The breadth and depth of Spike-specific TCRs increased once two AZD1222 doses had been given. Just a handful of people given AZD1222 tested seropositive at baseline. Sampling captured repertoires only after the peak T cell response.

Using immunoSEQ multiplex PCR, the repertoire was profiled, and TCRdb retains in-frame clones only, with some absent. The sample includes 150,000 or so clones, 92% of them seen just once. Looked up from germline, CDR1 is SEHNR and CDR2 is FQNEAQ (reference sequence). This CDR3 is 18 amino acids long. The V gene end was trimmed by 4 bases and the J gene end by 4 bases; junction bases not matched to a gene: 11. The specimen was peripheral blood, collected 28 days after the second AZD1222 dose. The receptor comes from an adult who received the AZD1222 COVID-19 vaccine. The V gene is TRBV7-9, the J gene TRBJ2-2; 11 bases are shared with TRBD1. The CDR3 loop is CASSSPGGQGAGTGELFF. The CDR3 DNA reads as TGTGCCAGCAGCTCACCAGGAGGACAGGGGGCGGGCACCGGGGAGCTGTTTTTT.